The 9 T cell receptor beta chains listed next were all sequenced from one sample in a study of OX40 agonist ivuxolimab in advanced cancers. Assay: immunoSEQ multiplex PCR; the TCRdb copy retains only in-frame clones and omits some. The sample carries about 35,000 clones, 65% to 85% recorded once. The specimen comprised CD4+ or CD8+ T cells sorted from blood, sampled in a trial of the OX40 agonist ivuxolimab. All receptors come from an adult with an advanced solid tumor such as melanoma, head and neck, liver or kidney cancer.

In this sample, this clone is medium-sized. The chain is built from TRBV2 and TRBJ2-5; TRBD2 matches 13 bases. The V gene's germline CDR1 is SNHLY and CDR2 FYNNEI. This CDR3 contains 19 residues. V trimming: 6 bases; J trimming: 5 bases; junction bases outside the gene matches: 18. The CDR3, as DNA: TGTGCCAGCAGGGGATACAGGACTAGCGGGAGTCGGAGGGGGGAGACCCAGTACTTC. This sequence encodes CASRGYRTSGSRRGETQYF.

The V gene is TRBV7-6, the J gene TRBJ2-3; D not certain. Between the trimmed V and J ends, which lost 0 bases and 0 bases, there was a span of 4 bases. Germline-derived CDR1 and CDR2 are SGHVS and FNYEAQ. The CDR3 loop spans 14 amino acids. DNA of the CDR3: TGTGCCAGCAGCTTAGCGTCGAGCACAGATACGCAGTATTTT. It translates to CASSLASSTDTQYF.

A few counts support this clone. This sequence joins TRBV30 and TRBJ2-2; no firm D call. This CDR3 region has 12 residues. Between the trimmed V and J ends, which lost 0 bases and 6 bases, there was a span of 5 bases. Germline loops: CDR1 GTSNPN, CDR2 SVGIG (reference sequence). CDR3 amino acids: CAWSVPAGELFF. CDR3 DNA sequence: TGTGCCTGGAGTGTACCGGCCGGGGAGCTGTTTTTT.

The chain joins TRBV15 to TRBJ2-7, with a weak D call TRBD1 (6 bases). This CDR3 comprises 13 residues. V lost 3 bases to trimming and J lost 4 bases, with 10 bases between them. The germline gives CDR1 LNHNV, CDR2 YYDKDF (reference sequence). The CDR3 DNA reads TGTGCCACCAGCAGTCTACAGGGTTACGAGCAGTACTTC. It encodes CATSSLQGYEQYF. The whole variable domain, filled in from reference TRBV15 and TRBJ2-7, reads DAMVIQNPRYQVTQFGKPVTLSCSQTLNHNVMYWYQQKSSQAPKLLFHYYDKDFNNEADTPDNFQSRRPNTSFCFLDIRSPGLGDTAMYLCATSSLQGYEQYFGPGTRLTVT.

This chain uses TRBV27 with TRBJ2-1, with D unclear. The CDR3 covers 15 residues. Looked up from germline, CDR1 is MNHEY and CDR2 is SMNVEV (reference sequence). V dropped 4 bases and J dropped 3 bases, with 13 bases sitting between them. CDR3 loop: CASSSPPARYNEQFF. CDR3 DNA sequence: TGTGCCAGCAGTTCCCCCCCAGCGCGCTACAATGAGCAGTTCTTC.

The chain couples TRBV7-9 to TRBJ2-3; 11 nucleotides align to TRBD2. The CDR3 consists of 16 residues. Germline CDR1 SEHNR, CDR2 FQNEAQ (reference sequence). Germline trimming cut 5 bases from V and 4 bases from J; bases unmatched to any gene: 8. In DNA, the CDR3 is TGTGCCAGCAGCCTACTAGCGGGAGAGAGTGCAGATACGCAGTATTTT. This encodes CASSLLAGESADTQYF.

The V gene is TRBV5-4, the J gene TRBJ2-1, with 7 positions matching TRBD2. This CDR3 spans 16 amino acids. V was clipped by 4 bases and J by 7 bases; unmatched bases: 14. Germline loops: CDR1 SGHNT, CDR2 YYREEE (reference sequence). CDR3 amino acids: CASSRPGGRAGNEQFF. Written as DNA, the CDR3 is TGTGCCAGCAGCCGCCCCGGGGGGAGGGCGGGAAATGAGCAGTTCTTC.

The chain recombines TRBV4-2 with TRBJ1-3, with D possibly matching TRBD1 (5 bases). Germline V CDR1 and CDR2: LGHNA, YNFKEQ. V was pared by 0 bases and J by 2 bases, with 11 bases between. The CDR3 contains 16 residues. CDR3 nucleotide sequence: TGTGCCAGCAGCCAAGAATCCCAGGGCACTGGAAACACCATATATTTT. Translating gives CASSQESQGTGNTIYF.

The rearrangement links TRBV27 to TRBJ1-5; a weak D match, TRBD1 (5 bases). The germline V gene encodes CDR1 MNHEY and CDR2 SMNVEV (reference sequence). Trimming left V 1 base short and J 4 bases short, with 14 bases between. CDR3 length: 16 residues. CDR3 coding DNA: TGTGCCAGCAGTTTATTGGGGCAGGCCACGAATCAGCCCCAGCATTTT. Its protein product is CASSLLGQATNQPQHF.